Given below is one TCR beta chain in context. The antigen is unknown. The ViraFEST assay expanded antigen-specific CD4+ T cells with viral peptide pools before sequencing. Following 10 days of culture, CD4+ T cells were isolated. Absence of prior SARS-CoV-2 infection characterized the vaccine recipients, who showed negative nucleocapsid antibodies. The authors exchanged half the medium for IL-2 medium on days 3 and 7. The CDR3 has 14 residues. From germline, CDR1 is SGHRS and CDR2 YFSETQ. V lost 0 bases and J 3 bases, leaving 6 bases between the germline ends. This entry belongs to a study of vaccination effects on CD4 cells after COVID-19. Notes on the study in general: In the study, convalescent patients were few, and early post-infection timepoints were absent. After vaccination of healthy people, only 1 of 255 vaccine-induced clones cross-reacted with common cold coronaviruses.

The data were produced by immunoSEQ multiplex PCR, yet TCRdb's version contains in-frame clones alone and is incomplete. The sample has about 73,000 clones, about four fifths seen once. The chain employs TRBV5-1 and TRBJ2-2, with TRBD1 as a possible D gene (6 bases). The specimen comprised CD4+ T cells from PBMCs cultured with HCoV-NL63 spike peptides, sampled before COVID-19 vaccination. This sequence originates from a human donor who received a COVID-19 vaccine. CDR3 DNA: TGCGCCAGCAGCTTGGCAGGGGACACCGGGGAGCTGTTTTTT. Protein product: CASSLAGDTGELFF.